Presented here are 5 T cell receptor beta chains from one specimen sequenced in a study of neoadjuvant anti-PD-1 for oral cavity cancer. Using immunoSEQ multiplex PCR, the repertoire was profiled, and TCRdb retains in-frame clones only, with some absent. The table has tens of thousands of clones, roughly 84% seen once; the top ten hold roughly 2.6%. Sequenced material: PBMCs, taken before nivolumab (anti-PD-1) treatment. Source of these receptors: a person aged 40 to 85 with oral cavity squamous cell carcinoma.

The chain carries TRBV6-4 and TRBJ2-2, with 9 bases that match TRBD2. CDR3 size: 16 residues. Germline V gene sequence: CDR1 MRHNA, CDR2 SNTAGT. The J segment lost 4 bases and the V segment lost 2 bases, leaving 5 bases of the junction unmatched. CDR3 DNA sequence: TGTGCCAGCAGTGACGTGCGGGGGGGCCCCACCGGGGAGCTGTTTTTT. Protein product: CASSDVRGGPTGELFF.

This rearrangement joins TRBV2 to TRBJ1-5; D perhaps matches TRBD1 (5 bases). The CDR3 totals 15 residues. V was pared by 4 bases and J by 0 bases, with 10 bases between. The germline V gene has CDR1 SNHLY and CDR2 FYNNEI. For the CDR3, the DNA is TGTGCCAGCAGTGGAGGGGTGTATAGCAATCAGCCCCAGCATTTT. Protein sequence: CASSGGVYSNQPQHF. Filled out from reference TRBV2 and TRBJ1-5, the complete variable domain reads EPEVTQTPSHQVTQMGQEVILRCVPISNHLYFYWYRQILGQKVEFLVSFYNNEISEKSEIFDDQFSVERPDGSNFTLKIRSTKLEDSAMYFCASSGGVYSNQPQHFGDGTRLSIL.

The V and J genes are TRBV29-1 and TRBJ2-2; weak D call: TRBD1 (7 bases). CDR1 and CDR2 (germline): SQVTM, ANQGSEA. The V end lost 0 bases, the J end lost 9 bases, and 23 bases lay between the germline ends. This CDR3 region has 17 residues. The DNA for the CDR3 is TGCAGCGTTGAAGAGAGGACCGGGGGACAGTTTACCAGGGAGCTGTTTTTT. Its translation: CSVEERTGGQFTRELFF.

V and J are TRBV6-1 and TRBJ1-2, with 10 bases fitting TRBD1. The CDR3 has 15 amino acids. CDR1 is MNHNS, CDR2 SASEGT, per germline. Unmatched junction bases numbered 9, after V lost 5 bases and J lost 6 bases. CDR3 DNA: TGTGCCAGCAGTCCCGGGGGGGGACAGGGGAATGGCTACACCTTC. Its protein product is CASSPGGGQGNGYTF.

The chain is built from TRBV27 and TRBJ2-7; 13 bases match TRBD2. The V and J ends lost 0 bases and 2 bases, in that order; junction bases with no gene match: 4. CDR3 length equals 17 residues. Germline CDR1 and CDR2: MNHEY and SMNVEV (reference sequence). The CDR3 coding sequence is TGTGCCAGCAGTTTATCCCCGGGACTAGCGGGGACCTACGAGCAGTACTTC. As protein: CASSLSPGLAGTYEQYF.